This T cell receptor (beta chain) was sequenced in a study of OX40 agonist ivuxolimab in advanced cancers. About the study: An agonistic anti-OX40 (CD134) antibody, ivuxolimab, was used to treat the patients. Patients treated during dose escalation were battling hepatocellular carcinoma, melanoma, renal cell or head and neck cancer. Treatment received earlier with anti-PD-1, anti-PD-L1 or anti-CTLA-4 agents was allowed, and 40% had some. General observations from the study: Expanded clones were, on average, more numerous in CD8+ T cells than in CD4+.

The length of the CDR3 is 16 residues. Germline V CDR1 and CDR2: SGHTA, FQGNSA. The junction had 12 bases not matched to a gene; V was cut back by 5 bases and J by 4 bases. To note about this clone: Its target is unknown.

This table comes from immunoSEQ multiplex PCR, and its TCRdb copy is limited to in-frame clones, with some not included. The sample carries 70,000 or so clones, roughly 87% recorded once. The V gene is TRBV7-2, the J gene TRBJ2-5, with 8 bases aligning to TRBD1. This receptor was obtained from an adult with an advanced solid tumor such as melanoma, head and neck, liver or kidney cancer. Sequencing used CD4+ or CD8+ T cells sorted from blood, obtained in a trial of the OX40 agonist ivuxolimab. The CDR3 here is CASSLQRQGARETQYF. The CDR3, as DNA: TGTGCCAGCAGCCTGCAGCGGCAGGGGGCAAGAGAGACCCAGTACTTC.